This record covers a single T cell receptor (beta chain). This clonotype appeared many times. Its binding antigen is unknown. Per-base quality was not reported, and no clone a single base away is much larger than it. Deletion took 6 bases off V and 0 bases off J, with a span of 15 bases between the germline ends. Taken from the germline V gene (reference sequence), the CDR1 and CDR2 loops are SEHNR and FQNEAQ. Including cysteine and phenylalanine, the CDR3 has 16 amino acids. Only the CDR3 part of the read is kept: 48 bases, read in frame from the first base. The intended sense of this specimen's time point label: newly diagnosed GD, antithyroid drugs for less than 3 months. For both TCR sequencing and RNA sequencing, RNA was extracted from PBMCs in TRIzol. The diagnosis of Graves' disease followed American Thyroid Association guidelines. Patients for the study were recruited at an endocrinology department in Xi'an, China. Each patient gave 7 to 9.5 milliliters of peripheral blood, collected in an EDTA anticoagulant tube. Ficoll Paque Plus density gradient separation was used to isolate PBMCs, and no further T cell sorting was performed. RNA quality was checked with an Agilent 2100 Bioanalyzer and agarose gel, and concentration with a NanoDrop 2000.

The library relied on multiplex PCR. The sequencer listed for this sample is Illumina HiSeq 4000. To build TCR beta libraries, CDR3 regions were amplified by Arm-PCR using iRepertoire HTBI primers. Gel purification was performed on PCR products prior to sequencing. As for how the authors treated the data: Gene usage analysis of CDR3 amino acid clonotypes relied on the 60 to 65 TRBV and about 15 TRBJ segments identified across samples. COPE and FqMerger were used to merge the filtered high-quality paired reads into contigs. BLAST was used to align contigs to IMGT TRBV, TRBD and TRBJ reference genes, with CDR3 defined following IMGT. Any clonotype with a frequency above 0.1% was classified as a highly expanded clone. Repertoire diversity was measured by Shannon entropy, and V-J evenness by the Gini coefficient. Clonotypes shared by more than one individual were considered public. The public reads were reprocessed in TCRdb via fastp at Q25 and MiXCR, keeping in-frame beta chains. One record per CDR3 amino acid sequence lists the most common genes and DNA. The V and J calls and clone size come from TCRdb's table, not from the authors' own analysis. The sample records about 610,000 distinct CDR3 sequences, around 16% of which are singletons. Together, the top ten hold about 11% of the sample.

This specimen belongs to a study of regulatory T cells in long-lasting Graves disease (dated by TCRdb to the early 2020s). Concerning the study at large: Patients with newly diagnosed Graves' disease had been on antithyroid drugs for under 3 months. This study used TCR sequencing and RNA sequencing of peripheral blood to compare persistent Graves' disease patients against newly diagnosed Graves' disease patients. A total of 33 samples underwent TCR sequencing: approximately 13 from persistent and some 20 from newly diagnosed Graves' disease patients. The study took place in China and was registered as a clinical trial.

General study outcomes and caveats: Compared with newly diagnosed patients, persistent Graves' disease patients had lower TCR Shannon entropy and fewer highly expanded clones, which suggests clonal expansion. As a limitation, the authors acknowledged that the small sample size may reduce accuracy. Patients with persistent disease shared more public clonotypes (fewer than 3,000) than newly diagnosed patients did (approximately 970). Because the primary lesion, thyroid tissue, could not be accessed, the study looked at peripheral blood alone. Persistent disease showed preferential use of TRBV28, TRBJ1-2 and TRBJ2-5, whereas newly diagnosed disease favored TRBV20-1 and TRBJ2-1. Sequencing and analysis were limited to the TCR beta chain.

The sample also formed part of further work on T cells in Graves' hyperthyroidism and ophthalmopathy. That second publication adds: A patient counted as having stable Graves' hyperthyroidism if no progression to ophthalmopathy occurred over 18 months of follow-up. Hyperthyroidism patients were newly diagnosed, with disease duration under 2 months, and aged 18 to 65 years. The study excluded patients with uncontrolled infections, other autoimmune diseases, pregnancy or lactation. Diagnoses relied on clinical symptoms, serum thyroxine and TRAb, thyroid ultrasound and orbital computed tomography. For the first round of RT-PCR on the TCR CDR3, the HTBI primer set was used together with the Qiagen OneStep RT-PCR kit. Most expanded thyroid clonotypes (frequency above 0.001) were also detected in blood, a finding suggesting that blood repertoires may reflect thyroid immune responses. In cross-validation, a model built on a 13 V-J signature told ophthalmopathy apart from stable hyperthyroidism with under 90% sensitivity and roughly 82% specificity, and in testing the same model reached 80%/75%. In validation, the model predicted progression to ophthalmopathy with roughly 70% sensitivity and around 72% specificity, a median of approximately 6.7 months before onset. TCR V-J signatures able to tell the groups apart were searched for in a discovery cohort of 100 or so patients, of whom more than 40 had Graves' ophthalmopathy and 57 had stable Graves' hyperthyroidism. Prospective prediction of ophthalmopathy was tested in an independent validation cohort consisting of fewer than 20 hyperthyroidism patients and some 17 patients who later progressed to ophthalmopathy. For training and testing, the roughly 93 patients in the discovery cohort were randomly divided in a 7:3 ratio. The study also compared thyroid tissue and blood T-cell repertoires from 5 to 7 Graves' hyperthyroidism patients. Once sampling was done, hyperthyroidism patients were given methimazole at a starting dose of 30 mg daily, whereas ophthalmopathy patients were given high-dose intravenous methylprednisolone. Libraries were constructed in a second round of multiplex PCR, after which size selection and purification were performed. The libraries were sequenced on an Illumina HiSeq2000 using paired-end 100 bp reads. Raw data were processed with SOAPnuke, discarding reads with adapters, uncalled bases, mean Phred below 15, or no exact constant-primer or identifier match. COPE v1.2.5 was used to merge the high-quality paired reads, and each unique nucleotide sequence was defined as a clonotype. Clonotypes were aligned to IMGT TRBV, TRBD and TRBJ reference segments using MiTCR v1.1. The analysis included only V-J combinations with a frequency above 0.0001, which together covered more than 98% of the repertoires. The TCS score was defined as F50 (clonal expansion) divided by E x V (chaos), with BLOSUM62-based TCRdist calculated between CDR3 peptides within each V-J. Welch's t-statistics and random forest reduced 514 V-J features to fewer than 15, which were used in a naive Bayes classifier (R e1071). Sample size was not statistically predetermined, and blinding of investigators to group allocation was not performed. TCR Vbeta CDR3 sequencing of some 140 peripheral blood samples (43 ophthalmopathy, 75 or so hyperthyroidism and roughly 17 progressor patients) is reported in the paper.

The rearranged segments are TRBV7-9 and TRBJ2-1; the D gene is possibly TRBD2, with 6 bases matching. The origin of this receptor is a young man with Graves disease. Donor details come from another sample of the same person, matched by shared clones. The sample consisted of peripheral blood mononuclear cells (PBMCs), taken at new diagnosis, from a patient treated with antithyroid drugs. Here the CDR3 is given as CASRPSGLRSYNEQFF. The DNA is as follows: TGTGCCAGCAGGCCAAGCGGGTTACGCTCCTACAATGAGCAGTTCTTC.